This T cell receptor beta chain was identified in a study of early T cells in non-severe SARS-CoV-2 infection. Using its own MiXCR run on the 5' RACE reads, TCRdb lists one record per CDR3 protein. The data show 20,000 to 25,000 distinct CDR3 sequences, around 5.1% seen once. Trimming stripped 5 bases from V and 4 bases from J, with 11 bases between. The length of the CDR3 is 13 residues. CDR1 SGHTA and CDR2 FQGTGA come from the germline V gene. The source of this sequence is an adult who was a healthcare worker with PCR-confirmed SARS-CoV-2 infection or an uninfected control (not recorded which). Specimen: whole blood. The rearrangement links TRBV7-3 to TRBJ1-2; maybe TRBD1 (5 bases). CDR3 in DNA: TGTGCCAGCAGCCCTACAGGAACCTATGGCTACACCTTC. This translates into CASSPTGTYGYTF.